Reported below is one TCR beta chain. The antigen is not known. At one boundary the junction diverges from the germline segment, which might be a read error. Time point here: longitudinal time-point 1 (baseline). The method for making cDNA was 5'RACE, and it used 10-nucleotide random UMIs. Using its own MiXCR run on the 5' RACE reads, TCRdb lists one record per CDR3 protein. In the table there are tens of thousands of distinct CDR3 sequences, 8% to 10% of which are singletons. The CDR3 covers 12 residues. Germline CDR1 reads KGHSH; CDR2 reads LQKENI. The sample originates from a study of neurological immune-mediated disorders. Study-level results: Expansion of TCR clones was greatest in HTLV-1-associated myelopathy and smallest in multiple sclerosis, where it fell below that of healthy controls.

This clonotype was sampled from a woman in her 40s in good health. The specimen sequenced was PBMCs. The chain joins TRBV18 to TRBJ1-2; a possible D gene is TRBD1 (6 bases). The CDR3 here is CSSSRAGDGYTF. The CDR3 nucleotides read TGCTCCAGCTCACGTGCAGGGGATGGCTACACCTTC.